A selection of T cell receptor beta chains follows, all from one sample in a study of long-term antiretroviral therapy in people with HIV. Sequencing used immunoSEQ multiplex PCR; TCRdb keeps in-frame clones, though not all of them. This repertoire shows around 22,000 clones, around four fifths found once; its top ten account for around 15%. The sequencing used unsorted PBMCs, collected around 4.2 years after starting antiretroviral therapy. The receptors were sampled from a man younger than 40 with HIV. Each CDR3 is given with its conserved first and last residue. Fields, in order: D gene, clone size, J gene, V gene, CDR3 DNA, CDR3 protein. A D gene is named only where the DNA matches it firmly. Only some rows state a clone size, as once, few, many or a class for expanded clones.

>TRBD1|.|TRBJ2-5|TRBV7-9
TGTGCCAGCCTTCGACAGGGTAGTACGGGGACCCAGTACTTC
CASLRQGSTGTQYF
>.|.|TRBJ1-1|TRBV7-8
TGTGCCAGCAGCTCGCAGGGTAGAGCTTTCTTT
CASSSQGRAFF
>.|.|TRBJ2-1|TRBV27
TGTGCCAGCAGTTTGGGATCCTCCTACAATGAGCAGTTCTTC
CASSLGSSYNEQFF
>.|.|TRBJ1-3|TRBV30
TGTGCCTGGTTCCTCACAGGCGAAAGCTCTGGAAACACCATATATTTT
CAWFLTGESSGNTIYF
>TRBD1|.|TRBJ2-5|TRBV2
TGTGCCAGCAGTAGGGACAGCCAAGAGACCCAGTACTTC
CASSRDSQETQYF
>TRBD2|.|TRBJ2-5|TRBV14
TGTGCCAGCAGCTCCTTAAACGGACTAGCTGGGGAGACCCAGTACTTC
CASSSLNGLAGETQYF
>TRBD2|.|TRBJ2-7|TRBV30
TGTGCCCATATAGCGGGAGTCGAGCAGTACTTC
CAHIAGVEQYF
>.|.|TRBJ2-7|TRBV6-6
TGTGCCAGCAGTTACCGGGACACCTACGAGCAGTACTTC
CASSYRDTYEQYF
>.|few|TRBJ2-3|TRBV14
TGTGCCAGCAGCCAAGATTGGGGACTCTCCGCGGGATTGGATACTGATACGCAGTATTTT
CASSQDWGLSAGLDTDTQYF
>TRBD2|.|TRBJ2-1|TRBV9
TGTGCCAGCAGCGTAGGTGGGAGCGGGGGCCAGGGCAATGAGCAGTTCTTC
CASSVGGSGGQGNEQFF
>.|.|TRBJ1-2|TRBV5-6
TGTGCCAGCAGCTTTTCCCTTTCGGGGGCTGAGGACTATGGCTACACCTTC
CASSFSLSGAEDYGYTF
>TRBD1|.|TRBJ2-7|TRBV20-1
TGCAGTGCTAGAACAGGGGGAGAGCAGTACTTC
CSARTGGEQYF
>.|.|TRBJ2-5|TRBV2
TGTGCCAGCAGTGGGGAGGTCCAAGAGACCCAGTACTTC
CASSGEVQETQYF
>.|.|TRBJ1-1|TRBV5-8
TGTGCCAGCAGCTGGCTCGTGAGGAAGAACACTGAAGCTTTCTTT
CASSWLVRKNTEAFF
>.|.|TRBJ1-2|TRBV5-5
TGTGCCAGCAGCTTGAGGTCGGCGAGAGGGTCCGGCTACACCTTC
CASSLRSARGSGYTF
>TRBD2|.|TRBJ2-3|TRBV4-2
TGTGCCAGCAGCCAAGTAAACGCGGGAGAGGGAACAGATACGCAGTATTTT
CASSQVNAGEGTDTQYF